This T cell receptor (beta chain) was sequenced for a study of blood T cell repertoires in COVID-19. Study summary: Material from acute and convalescent COVID-19 was sourced from the United States, Italy and Spain. Sample material is recorded as cDNA or gDNA derived from T cells, B-cell-depleted T cells, or PBMCs.

A Seattle source enrolled patients during active infection and followed them longitudinally. Per the germline V gene, CDR1 is SGHKS and CDR2 is YYEKEE (reference sequence). The CDR3 sequence is 13 residues long. The V gene lost 0 bases and the J gene lost 7 bases, with 5 bases spanning the gap. Original analysis: For nucleated cells, counts were estimated from reference gene primer amplification. Profiling relied on immunoSEQ multiplex PCR, and the TCRdb table lists in-frame clones only, not all of them. That table supplies the V and J calls and clone size; D and trimming were determined from the DNA. The repertoire holds about 300,000 clones, with around nine tenths as singletons.

V gene TRBV5-5 combines with J gene TRBJ1-6; D is uncertain. The sequenced material came from peripheral blood. The receptor was isolated from a young woman with COVID-19, enrolled during active disease. The CDR3 nucleotides read TGTGCCAGCAGCTTGGACACAAATTCACCCCTCCACTTT. Translation: CASSLDTNSPLHF.